The 27 T cell receptor beta chains presented below share a single source sample, sequenced in a study of T cells in localized non-small cell lung cancer. Repertoires were generated with immunoSEQ multiplex PCR, while TCRdb's copy carries only in-frame clones and drops some. The sample shows about 33,000 clones, about four fifths of them seen only once. Here the sequenced sample was peripheral blood, taken before any cancer treatment. These receptors all come from a male donor aged 60 or older with stage III squamous cell lung carcinoma.

Regarding this clone: One end of the junction is discordant with germline, which a read error may explain. V is TRBV5-8 and J is TRBJ1-2; 8 bases line up with TRBD1. CDR1 is SGHTS, CDR2 YDEGEE, per germline. This CDR3 has 15 amino acids. The CDR3 region is CASSQELQGVYGYTF. In DNA, the CDR3 is TGCGCCAGCAGCCAAGAATTACAGGGGGTCTATGGCTACACCTTC.

The genes are TRBV6-6 and TRBJ1-3; D is perhaps TRBD1 (6 bases). Per the germline V gene, CDR1 is MNHNY and CDR2 is SVGAGI (reference sequence). V was cut by 6 bases and J by 2 bases, with 14 bases left in between. This CDR3 has 15 amino acids. CDR3: CASRREGTTGNTIYF. The CDR3 nucleotides are TGTGCCAGCAGGAGAGAAGGGACAACTGGAAACACCATATATTTT.

The CDR3 DNA reads as TGTGCCAGCAGCGGGAGCCCAGGGGAGACTTTGGAGACTAATGAAAAACTGTTTTTT. Translation gives CASSGSPGETLETNEKLFF. V gene TRBV13 combines with J gene TRBJ1-4, with D possibly being TRBD1 (6 bases). Germline lookup yields CDR1 PRHDT and CDR2 FYEKMQ (reference sequence). The V gene lost 5 bases and the J gene lost 2 bases, with 24 bases spanning the gap. The CDR3 is 19 amino acids.

This clone appeared once. The gene calls are TRBV4-3 and TRBJ2-6; 8 bases match TRBD1. In germline, CDR1 is LGHNA, CDR2 YSLEER. The CDR3 runs to 16 residues. With 3 bases clipped from V and 2 bases from J, the junction kept 3 bases outside the gene matches. CDR3 DNA: TGCGCCAGCAGCCAGACGACAGGGGCTGGGGCCAACGTCCTGACTTTC. Its protein is CASSQTTGAGANVLTF.

The genes are TRBV9 and TRBJ1-1; a possible D gene is TRBD1 (6 bases). Trimming removed 0 bases from V and 5 bases from J, with 11 bases in between. The germline V gene has CDR1 SGDLS and CDR2 YYNGEE. This CDR3 has 14 amino acids. The CDR3 here is CASSVEGGWTEAFF. The DNA for the CDR3 is TGTGCCAGCAGCGTAGAGGGGGGGTGGACTGAAGCTTTCTTT.

This clone has more than one count but fewer than ten. CDR3 bases: TGTGCCAGCAGCGACCGACTAGCGGGGACTAGCACAGATACGCAGTATTTT. Protein sequence: CASSDRLAGTSTDTQYF. The rearrangement uses TRBV7-2 and TRBJ2-3; 11 bases are a match to TRBD2. Germline V gene data show CDR1 as SGHTA and CDR2 as FQGNSA. The length of the CDR3 is 17 residues. After removal of 5 bases from V and 0 bases from J, the junction contained 7 bases not matched to a gene. Filled out from reference TRBV7-2 and TRBJ2-3, the complete variable domain reads GAGVSQSPSNKVTEKGKDVELRCDPISGHTALYWYRQSLGQGLEFLIYFQGNSAPDKSGLPSDRFSAERTGGSVSTLTIQRTQQEDSAVYLCASSDRLAGTSTDTQYFGPGTRLTVL.

The chain combines TRBV9 with TRBJ2-2, with 7 positions matching TRBD2. Germline CDR1 and CDR2: SGDLS and YYNGEE. J gave up 5 bases and V 4 bases, and 5 bases lay outside the gene matches. This CDR3 has 14 amino acids. CDR3 in DNA: TGTGCCAGCAGCAAGAGGGGAGGGACCGGGGAGCTGTTTTTT. Amino acid sequence: CASSKRGGTGELFF.

This clone is a singleton in its sample. The rearrangement links TRBV7-2 to TRBJ1-5, with a possible D match to TRBD1 (6 bases). CDR1 SGHTA and CDR2 FQGNSA come from the germline V gene. V lost 5 bases to trimming and J lost 1 base, with 15 bases between them. The CDR3 is 16 amino acids. The CDR3 reads CASSIRGGRSNQPQHF. The CDR3 DNA sequence: TGTGCCAGCAGCATAAGGGGGGGGAGGAGCAATCAGCCCCAGCATTTT.

The genes are TRBV9 and TRBJ1-4; 7 nucleotides line up with TRBD1. Trimming at V came to 0 bases and at J to 5 bases, leaving 4 bases not matched to a gene. CDR1 SGDLS and CDR2 YYNGEE come from the germline V gene. The CDR3 covers 15 residues. For the CDR3, the DNA is TGTGCCAGCAGCGTAGAGGGGACAGAAAATGAAAAACTGTTTTTT. Its translation is CASSVEGTENEKLFF. Based on the CDR3 plus reference TRBV9 and TRBJ1-4, the full variable domain is DSGVTQTPKHLITATGQRVTLRCSPRSGDLSVYWYQQSLDQGLQFLIQYYNGEERAKGNILERFSAQQFPDLHSELNLSSLELGDSALYFCASSVEGTENEKLFFGSGTQLSVL.

The rearrangement uses TRBV4-1 and TRBJ2-1; 7 positions agree with TRBD2. Losses at the gene ends were 3 bases for V and 0 bases for J; bases not matched to a gene: 11. CDR1 is MGHRA and CDR2 is YSYEKL in the germline V gene. This CDR3 comprises 18 residues. CDR3 sequence (DNA): TGCGCCAGCAGCCACCCATCTTACGCGGGGGACTCCTACAATGAGCAGTTCTTC. The encoded protein is CASSHPSYAGDSYNEQFF.

In this sample, this clone turned up once. This chain connects TRBV18 to TRBJ1-2, with D tentatively TRBD1 (6 bases). The CDR3 is 14 amino acids. V lost 3 bases to trimming and J lost 2 bases, with 10 bases between them. CDR1 is KGHSH, CDR2 LQKENI, per germline. The CDR3 here is CASSPGQQNYGYTF. The CDR3 nucleotides read TGTGCCAGCTCACCTGGACAGCAAAACTATGGCTACACCTTC.

J is TRBJ1-2 and V is TRBV29-1; D is ambiguous. Germline V gene sequence: CDR1 SQVTM, CDR2 ANQGSEA. The V gene lost 0 bases and the J gene lost 4 bases, with 12 bases spanning the gap. The CDR3 loop spans 14 amino acids. The CDR3 loop reads CSVEEGGWTYGYTF. The DNA of the CDR3 is TGCAGCGTTGAAGAGGGCGGCTGGACCTATGGCTACACCTTC.

The rearrangement links TRBV7-2 to TRBJ2-3, with 11 bases matching TRBD2. Trimming removed 5 bases from V and 1 base from J; junction bases left unmatched: 11. Germline V gene sequence: CDR1 SGHTA, CDR2 FQGNSA. The CDR3 extends over 18 amino acids. The CDR3 loop reads CASSPQGPLAGGTDTQYF. Written as DNA, the CDR3 is TGTGCCAGCAGCCCTCAAGGGCCACTAGCGGGGGGCACAGATACGCAGTATTTT.

The chain combines TRBV27 with TRBJ2-3; no firm D call. Germline V gene lookup returns CDR1 MNHEY and CDR2 SMNVEV (reference sequence). This CDR3 region has 17 residues. V lost 5 bases and J lost 0, with 18 bases in between. The CDR3 reads CASSRDRVSSSTDTQYF. DNA for the CDR3: TGTGCCAGCAGTAGAGATAGGGTGAGCTCTAGCACAGATACGCAGTATTTT.

The genes are TRBV19 and TRBJ1-5, with D unresolved. This CDR3 is 14 amino acids long. V lost 3 bases and J 3 bases, leaving 9 bases between the germline ends. Germline values: CDR1 LNHDA, CDR2 SQIVND (reference sequence). The CDR3 spells CASSIHSTNQPQHF. The CDR3 region has the DNA TGTGCCAGTAGTATTCACAGTACCAATCAGCCCCAGCATTTT.

The J gene is TRBJ1-2, the V gene TRBV2; a possible D gene is TRBD1 (6 bases). The germline CDR1 and CDR2 sequences are SNHLY and FYNNEI. V shed 6 bases and J shed 6 bases, with 14 bases lying between them. The length of the CDR3 is 13 residues. Written as DNA, the CDR3 is TGTGCCAGCAGACCCCCCCAGGGGAATGGCTACACCTTC. Its translation: CASRPPQGNGYTF.

This chain joins TRBV28 and TRBJ1-2; D gene ambiguous. Germline lookup yields CDR1 MDHEN and CDR2 SYDVKM. V lost 3 bases and J lost 3, with 14 bases in between. This CDR3 spans 15 amino acids. This CDR3 is CASSFPRRADYGYTF. CDR3 DNA sequence: TGTGCCAGCAGTTTCCCCCGCCGCGCGGACTATGGCTACACCTTC.

V gene TRBV4-3 combines with J gene TRBJ1-1; 7 positions match TRBD1. After removal of 4 bases from V and 8 bases from J, the junction contained 10 bases not matched to a gene. The germline CDR1 and CDR2 sequences are LGHNA and YSLEER. The CDR3 is 14 amino acids. The CDR3 DNA sequence: TGCGCCAGCAGCCTGTCGGGGGGACAGAGGGAAGCTTTCTTT. This codes for CASSLSGGQREAFF.

The V call is TRBV28, the J call TRBJ1-2; the D gene is possibly TRBD1 (5 bases). The germline gives CDR1 MDHEN, CDR2 SYDVKM. The CDR3 is 14 amino acids. V lost 6 bases, J lost 1 base, and 12 bases lay in between. In DNA, the CDR3 is TGTGCCAGCAGCAACAGGTACTTTAACTATGGCTACACCTTC. Translation: CASSNRYFNYGYTF.

V is TRBV30 and J is TRBJ2-7; D perhaps matches TRBD1 (6 bases). V lost 2 bases to trimming and J lost 4 bases, with 12 bases between them. Germline CDR1 reads GTSNPN; CDR2 reads SVGIG (reference sequence). The CDR3 consists of 13 residues. The CDR3 DNA follows: TGTGCCTGGAGTTCTGGCAGGGGATACGAGCAGTACTTC. Translating it yields CAWSSGRGYEQYF.

This clone has a single count. The genes are TRBV7-9 and TRBJ2-5, with D perhaps given as TRBD1 or TRBD2 (6 bases each). The CDR3 covers 15 residues. With 3 bases removed from V and 1 base from J, the gap between germline ends came to 12 bases. Germline V gives CDR1 SEHNR, CDR2 FQNEAQ (reference sequence). The CDR3 DNA reads TGTGCCAGCAGCTTTCAGGGGACTTCCCAAGAGACCCAGTACTTC. The encoded protein is CASSFQGTSQETQYF. Full variable domain (missing parts from reference TRBV7-9 and TRBJ2-5): DTGVSQNPRHKITKRGQNVTFRCDPISEHNRLYWYRQTLGQGPEFLTYFQNEAQLEKSRLLSDRFSAERPKGSFSTLEIQRTEQGDSAMYLCASSFQGTSQETQYFGPGTRLLVL.

This chain connects TRBV10-2 to TRBJ2-1; 12 positions match TRBD2. In germline, CDR1 is WSHSY, CDR2 SAAADI. V shed 7 bases, J shed 5 bases, and the junction held 3 bases outside the gene matches. The CDR3 is 14 residues long. CDR3: CASTSSGRDNEQFF. CDR3 bases: TGCGCCAGCACTTCTAGCGGGAGGGACAATGAGCAGTTCTTC.

The chain couples TRBV19 to TRBJ1-2; TRBD1 matches 7 bases. The CDR3 loop spans 16 amino acids. J lost 3 bases, V lost 1 base, and 8 bases had no gene match. Germline V gives CDR1 LNHDA, CDR2 SQIVND (reference sequence). CDR3 region: CASSIAGTDFHYGYTF. CDR3 in DNA: TGTGCCAGTAGTATAGCAGGGACAGACTTTCACTATGGCTACACCTTC.

The V and J genes are TRBV9 and TRBJ2-3, with TRBD2 matching over 11 bases. V lost 4 bases and J lost 2; bases outside the gene matches: 6. The germline gives CDR1 SGDLS, CDR2 YYNGEE. The CDR3 has 16 amino acids. The CDR3 here is CASSPRTSGLTDTQYF. The CDR3, as DNA: TGTGCCAGCAGCCCTAGGACTAGCGGGCTCACAGATACGCAGTATTTT.

Concerning this clone itself: A much larger clone sits a single nucleotide away, making a read error possible. Additional DNA sequences in this sample encode the identical CDR3. The rearrangement joins TRBV27 to TRBJ1-1; D unclear. This CDR3 spans 13 amino acids. Per the germline V gene, CDR1 is MNHEY and CDR2 is SMNVEV (reference sequence). The CDR3 protein is CASFFGPNTEAFF. CDR3 nucleotides: TGTGCCAGCTTCTTCGGCCCGAACACTGAGGCTTTCTTT.

The V and J genes are TRBV10-3 and TRBJ2-6; 7 bases map to TRBD1. The germline CDR1 and CDR2 sequences are ENHRY and SYGVKD. Losses at the gene ends were 7 bases for V and 0 bases for J; bases not matched to a gene: 12. The CDR3 contains 18 residues. The CDR3 is CAIKNPTGSPSGANVLTF. The CDR3 coding sequence is TGTGCCATCAAGAACCCGACAGGGAGCCCCTCTGGGGCCAACGTCCTGACTTTC.

This clone was recorded a few times. The V gene is TRBV7-9, the J gene TRBJ2-5; D tentatively reads TRBD1 or TRBD2 (6 bases each). Germline CDR1 is SEHNR and CDR2 is FQNEAQ (reference sequence). The CDR3 runs 14 residues. The V end lost 5 bases, the J end lost 5 bases, and 15 bases lay between the germline ends. CDR3 residues: CASSRGGGWETQYF. The CDR3 nucleotides read TGTGCCAGCAGCCGTGGAGGGGGATGGGAGACCCAGTACTTC.